The clone carrying this T cell receptor beta chain was counted only a few times. This entry belongs to a study of blood T cell repertoires in COVID-19. The wider study: Samples taken during acute and convalescent COVID-19 were collected in the United States, Italy and Spain.

How the authors handled the data: Amplified reference gene primers provided the basis for estimating nucleated cell counts. This table comes from immunoSEQ multiplex PCR, and its TCRdb copy is limited to in-frame clones, with some not included. Clone size and V and J calls were adopted from that table, with D and trimming inferred from the DNA. The table has 150,000 or so clones, approximately 82% seen once. CDR3 size: 14 residues. The germline V gene has CDR1 MNHEY and CDR2 SMNVEV (reference sequence). V lost 3 bases and J lost 6; bases outside the gene matches: 8. A Seattle source enrolled patients during active infection and followed them longitudinally.

The sample consisted of peripheral blood. The sequence derives from a woman in her thirties or forties with COVID-19, enrolled during active disease. The chain combines TRBV27 with TRBJ2-7, with 7 bases lining up with TRBD1. The CDR3 reads CASSFDRAGGEQYF. The CDR3 coding sequence is TGTGCCAGCAGTTTCGACAGGGCTGGCGGCGAGCAGTACTTC.